One and the same sample provided the 32 T cell receptor beta chains below, sequenced in a study of CD8+CD57+ T cells in acquired aplastic anemia. The sequenced patients had an expansion of CD8+CD57+ cells seen by flow cytometry. CDR3 and TCR beta VDJ profiling relied on genomic DNA as the template. Using its own MiXCR run on the reads, TCRdb lists one record per CDR3 protein. This table has about 190,000 distinct CDR3 sequences, more than 45% appearing once. Sample: sorted CD4+, CD8+, or CD8+CD57+ T cells (not recorded which) from PBMCs. The origin of the receptors is a human donor with aplastic anemia.

At least ten counts were recorded for this clonotype. V is TRBV6-1 and J is TRBJ1-1, with D unclear. The germline V and J ends were trimmed by 4 bases and 11 bases, with 11 bases remaining between them. The CDR3 contains 11 residues. Per germline, CDR1 MNHNS and CDR2 SASEGT. CDR3 protein: CASSVGHGAFF. Written as DNA, the CDR3 is TGTGCCAGCAGTGTGGGTCATGGGGCTTTCTTT.

A note on this clonotype: A much larger clone lies a single base off, so this may be a read error. V is TRBV20-1 and J is TRBJ1-5, with 8 nucleotides matching TRBD1. Unmatched junction bases numbered 14, after V lost 5 bases and J lost 5 bases. The CDR3 runs 16 residues. CDR1 and CDR2 (germline): DFQATT, SNEGSKA (reference sequence). CDR3 in DNA: TGCAGTGCTTCCAGGACAGGGAGTGTAGGGGATCAGCCCCAGCATTTT. Its protein product is CSASRTGSVGDQPQHF.

The CDR3: CSASQAMNTEAFF. In DNA form, the CDR3 reads TGCAGTGCTAGCCAGGCTATGAACACTGAAGCTTTCTTT. V usage is TRBV20-1 and J usage is TRBJ1-1; D gene uncertain. V dropped 3 bases and J dropped 0 bases, with 8 bases sitting between them. CDR3 size: 13 residues. Germline V gene lookup returns CDR1 DFQATT and CDR2 SNEGSKA (reference sequence).

At least ten counts were recorded for this clonotype. This chain links TRBV12-3 or TRBV12-4 with TRBJ2-3; a possible D gene is TRBD1 (7 bases). This CDR3 has 14 amino acids. V lost 6 bases to trimming and J lost 5 bases, with 15 bases between them. CDR3 in amino acids: CASRQRQGGDTQYF. The CDR3 nucleotides read TGTGCCAGCAGACAGCGACAGGGAGGAGATACGCAGTATTTT.

This rearrangement joins TRBV15 to TRBJ2-7, with 9 bases matching TRBD2. Germline-derived CDR1 and CDR2 are LNHNV and YYDKDF (reference sequence). V lost 0 bases, J lost 0 bases, and 12 bases stayed unmatched. This CDR3 contains 19 residues. CDR3 nucleotide sequence: TGTGCCACCAGCAGAGATGTCGCTAGCGGGACACCCGTCTCCTACGAGCAGTACTTC. Translating gives CATSRDVASGTPVSYEQYF. The full variable domain, rest sourced from reference TRBV15 and TRBJ2-7, is DAMVIQNPRYQVTQFGKPVTLSCSQTLNHNVMYWYQQKSSQAPKLLFHYYDKDFNNEADTPDNFQSRRPNTSFCFLDIRSPGLGDTAMYLCATSRDVASGTPVSYEQYFGPGTRLTVT.

V gene TRBV7-8 combines with J gene TRBJ2-7, with D hard to call. The germline V and J ends were trimmed by 4 bases and 0 bases, with 10 bases remaining between them. This CDR3 contains 14 residues. CDR1 and CDR2 from the germline V gene are SGHVS and FQNEAQ. The CDR3 region is CASSSRKVSYEQYF. In DNA, the CDR3 is TGTGCCAGCAGCTCCCGGAAGGTCTCCTACGAGCAGTACTTC.

A word on this clonotype: This may stem from a read error, because a much larger clone lies one nucleotide away. V and J are TRBV7-9 and TRBJ2-3; TRBD1 matches at 8 bases. After removal of 5 bases from V and 3 bases from J, the junction contained 1 base not matched to a gene. The germline gives CDR1 SEHNR, CDR2 FQNEAQ (reference sequence). The CDR3 loop spans 13 amino acids. The CDR3 here is CASSHRGTDTQYF. CDR3 bases: TGTGCCAGCAGCCACAGGGGGACAGATACGCAGTATTTT. The whole variable domain, filled in from reference TRBV7-9 and TRBJ2-3, reads DTGVSQNPRHKITKRGQNVTFRCDPISEHNRLYWYRQTLGQGPEFLTYFQNEAQLEKSRLLSDRFSAERPKGSFSTLEIQRTEQGDSAMYLCASSHRGTDTQYFGPGTRLTVL.

The V gene is TRBV12-3 or TRBV12-4, the J gene TRBJ2-2; D tentatively fits TRBD1 or TRBD2 (5 bases each). Trimming removed 1 base from V and 7 bases from J, with 13 bases in between. The CDR3 is 15 amino acids. The CDR3 reads CASSLEFGTVGELFF. The CDR3 DNA follows: TGTGCCAGCAGTTTAGAATTTGGGACGGTCGGGGAGCTGTTTTTT.

V gene TRBV7-6 combines with J gene TRBJ2-3; 11 bases agree with TRBD2. Germline CDR1 and CDR2: SGHVS and FNYEAQ. The CDR3 length is 14 residues. The junction had 2 bases not matched to a gene; V was cut back by 3 bases and J by 6 bases. The CDR3 loop is CASSLGLAADTQYF. DNA for the CDR3: TGTGCCAGCAGCTTGGGACTAGCGGCGGATACGCAGTATTTT.

This clonotype was observed a handful of times. This sequence joins TRBV10-3 and TRBJ1-2; unclear D gene. The V end lost 0 bases, the J end lost 3 bases, and 8 bases lay between the germline ends. CDR3 length: 14 residues. Germline V lookup: CDR1 ENHRY, CDR2 SYGVKD. This CDR3 reads CAISESTEHYGYTF. The CDR3 coding sequence is TGTGCCATCAGTGAGTCGACGGAACACTATGGCTACACCTTC.

V and J are TRBV9 and TRBJ2-3; tentatively, D is TRBD1 or TRBD2 (5 bases each). V shed 0 bases and J shed 6 bases, with 14 bases lying between them. The germline CDR1 and CDR2 sequences are SGDLS and YYNGEE. CDR3 length: 15 residues. CDR3 sequence: CASSVVGRVADTQYF. In DNA form, the CDR3 reads TGTGCCAGCAGCGTAGTAGGCAGGGTAGCGGATACGCAGTATTTT.

This clonotype has at least ten counts. V usage is TRBV6-2 or TRBV6-3 and J usage is TRBJ1-5; the D gene is possibly TRBD1 (5 bases). Germline V gene sequence: CDR1 MNHEY, CDR2 SVGEGT. The CDR3 has 15 amino acids. V was clipped by 0 bases and J by 1 base, with 7 bases between them. The CDR3 nucleotides are TGTGCCAGCAGTTACTCAGGGGTAAGCAATCAGCCCCAGCATTTT. This translates into CASSYSGVSNQPQHF.

This clonotype was recorded many times. J is TRBJ2-2 and V is TRBV24-1; possibly TRBD2 for D (5 bases). Germline CDR1 is KGHDR and CDR2 is SFDVKD. The CDR3 has 12 amino acids. V was shortened by 6 bases and J by 5 bases, with 6 bases between the two germline ends. CDR3 DNA sequence: TGTGCCACCAGTAGCGGAACCGGGGAGCTGTTTTTT. Encoded protein: CATSSGTGELFF.

A word on this clonotype: A much larger clone lies one base from this, so it may be a read error. The chain joins TRBV5-1 to TRBJ2-7; 9 nucleotides agree with TRBD1. This CDR3 has 16 residues. Trimming cost V 1 base and J 5 bases; bases outside gene matches: 10. Germline CDR1 SGHRS, CDR2 YFSETQ. The chain's CDR3 is CASSLTKQGAVHEQYF. The CDR3 DNA follows: TGCGCCAGCAGCTTGACCAAACAGGGGGCGGTCCACGAGCAGTACTTC. The full variable domain, in which reference TRBV5-1 and TRBJ2-7 provide the parts outside the CDR3, is KAGVTQTPRYLIKTRGQQVTLSCSPISGHRSVSWYQQTPGQGLQFLFEYFSETQRNKGNFPGRFSGRQFSNSRSEMNVSTLELGDSALYLCASSLTKQGAVHEQYFGPGTRLTVT.

This chain links TRBV7-9 with TRBJ1-5; D remains ambiguous. Per the germline V gene, CDR1 is SEHNR and CDR2 is FQNEAQ (reference sequence). This CDR3 spans 12 amino acids. V was trimmed by 6 bases and J by 5 bases, leaving 8 bases between them. The CDR3 spells CASSTQDQPQHF. CDR3 nucleotides: TGTGCCAGCAGTACGCAGGATCAGCCCCAGCATTTT.

The sample holds many counts of this clonotype. CDR3 amino acids: CAISQGHEQYF. Written as DNA, the CDR3 is TGTGCCATCAGTCAGGGGCACGAGCAGTACTTC. The V gene is TRBV10-3, the J gene TRBJ2-7, with D maybe TRBD1 (6 bases). The germline CDR1 and CDR2 sequences are ENHRY and SYGVKD. The CDR3 spans 11 residues. V dropped 5 bases and J dropped 5 bases, with 7 bases sitting between them.

This clonotype was seen only a few times. The chain has TRBV5-5 and TRBJ2-7; D is ambiguous. This CDR3 is built from 15 residues. The V gene's germline CDR1 is SGHKS and CDR2 YYEKEE (reference sequence). The V gene lost 9 bases and the J gene lost 0 bases, with 19 bases spanning the gap. In nucleotides, the CDR3 is TGTGCCACCGCCTCGAGGTCCACGGGCTCCTACGAGCAGTACTTC. This encodes CATASRSTGSYEQYF.

CDR3 loop: CASSELAISNQPQHF. In DNA, the CDR3 is TGTGCCAGCAGTGAATTGGCGATTAGCAATCAGCCCCAGCATTTT. The chain couples TRBV6-1 to TRBJ1-5; D uncertain. Germline V gene lookup returns CDR1 MNHNS and CDR2 SASEGT. Deletions cut 2 bases from V and 0 bases from J, with 8 bases between. CDR3 length: 15 amino acids.

The chain carries TRBV2 and TRBJ2-7; D unresolved. Germline lookup yields CDR1 SNHLY and CDR2 FYNNEI. V was pared by 4 bases and J by 2 bases, with 12 bases between. The CDR3 totals 14 residues. Written as DNA, the CDR3 is TGTGCCAGCAGTGTCGGAAATTTTCCCTACGAGCAGTACTTC. Encoded protein: CASSVGNFPYEQYF. The whole variable domain, remainder taken from reference TRBV2 and TRBJ2-7, is EPEVTQTPSHQVTQMGQEVILRCVPISNHLYFYWYRQILGQKVEFLVSFYNNEISEKSEIFDDQFSVERPDGSNFTLKIRSTKLEDSAMYFCASSVGNFPYEQYFGPGTRLTVT.

This clonotype has at least ten counts. V and J are TRBV5-1 and TRBJ2-1; TRBD1 aligns across 8 bases. This CDR3 has 14 amino acids. Germline CDR1 and CDR2: SGHRS and YFSETQ. The V segment lost 5 bases and the J segment 5 bases; nucleotides outside the gene matches: 6. CDR3 protein: CASSLGTGNNEQFF. The CDR3 coding sequence is TGCGCCAGCAGTTTAGGGACAGGAAACAATGAGCAGTTCTTC.

The chain couples TRBV15 to TRBJ1-2; no firm D call. From germline, CDR1 is LNHNV and CDR2 YYDKDF (reference sequence). V was clipped by 9 bases and J by 3 bases, with 8 bases between them. This CDR3 region has 11 residues. Here the CDR3 DNA reads TGTGCCACGCAAGAATACTATGGCTACACCTTC. Translation: CATQEYYGYTF.

The V call is TRBV9, the J call TRBJ2-1, with TRBD2 matching over 16 bases. Germline V lookup: CDR1 SGDLS, CDR2 YYNGEE. Trimming took 0 bases from V and 0 from J; bases not matched to a gene: 9. This CDR3 is 21 amino acids long. This CDR3 reads CASSVVGAGTSGRGSYNEQFF. The DNA of the CDR3 is TGTGCCAGCAGCGTAGTTGGGGCCGGGACTAGCGGGAGGGGCTCCTACAATGAGCAGTTCTTC.

A note on this clonotype: A read error may explain this, as a much larger clone is one base away. The chain has TRBV4-2 and TRBJ2-1; TRBD2 agrees at 9 bases. Germline V gene data show CDR1 as LGHNA and CDR2 as YNFKEQ. The CDR3 is 15 residues long. This chain's CDR3 is CVSSPGLAGYNEQFF. In DNA form, the CDR3 reads TGTGTCAGCAGCCCCGGCCTAGCGGGATACAATGAGCAGTTCTTC.

This clonotype has a count of ten or more. The chain couples TRBV6-5 to TRBJ1-2; TRBD1 might be the D (6 bases). The CDR3 contains 17 residues. CDR1 and CDR2 (germline): MNHEY, SVGAGI. V lost 4 bases and J lost 0, with 18 bases in between. In DNA, the CDR3 is TGTGCCAGCAGTTCATGGGGCTCGGACAGACCTAACTATGGCTACACCTTC. Translated: CASSSWGSDRPNYGYTF.

This clonotype showed up many times. This chain joins TRBV19 and TRBJ2-1; 14 positions match TRBD2. Germline CDR1 LNHDA, CDR2 SQIVND (reference sequence). Unmatched junction bases numbered 10, after V lost 9 bases and J lost 3 bases. CDR3 length equals 17 residues. CDR3 in amino acids: CASTGTSGRSLYNEQFF. The CDR3 coding sequence is TGTGCCAGCACAGGGACTAGCGGGAGATCCCTCTACAATGAGCAGTTCTTC.

This clonotype was counted many times. This chain links TRBV9 with TRBJ2-2; D remains ambiguous. The CDR3 contains 14 residues. Per the germline V gene, CDR1 is SGDLS and CDR2 is YYNGEE. V shed 3 bases and J shed 2 bases, with 8 bases lying between them. CDR3 nucleotide sequence: TGTGCCAGCAGCGAGGGCACCAACACCGGGGAGCTGTTTTTT. Translated, it gives CASSEGTNTGELFF.

Worth noting for this clonotype: This may be a read error: a much more frequent sequence differs by one nucleotide. The V gene is TRBV7-8, the J gene TRBJ1-1, with D perhaps matching TRBD1 (6 bases). Trimming shortened V by 5 bases and J by 4 bases, and 8 bases separated the two germline ends. The CDR3 is 12 amino acids. CDR1 is SGHVS and CDR2 is FQNEAQ in the germline V gene. CDR3 nucleotides: TGTGCCAGCAGCCCAGGGGTCACTGAAGCTTTCTTT. It codes for CASSPGVTEAFF.

The J gene is TRBJ2-1, the V gene TRBV10-3, with no clear D. Germline-derived CDR1 and CDR2 are ENHRY and SYGVKD. The CDR3 consists of 13 residues. V lost 3 bases to trimming and J lost 6 bases, with 9 bases between them. CDR3 sequence: CAISDLGSNEQFF. CDR3 coding DNA: TGTGCCATCAGTGACTTAGGGTCCAATGAGCAGTTCTTC.

The chain joins TRBV5-1 to TRBJ2-3, with D hard to call. The CDR3 spans 16 residues. V lost 0 bases and J 2 bases, leaving 13 bases between the germline ends. Germline loops: CDR1 SGHRS, CDR2 YFSETQ. This CDR3 is CASSLGLSPTTDTQYF. CDR3 sequence (DNA): TGCGCCAGCAGCTTGGGGTTGAGCCCAACCACAGATACGCAGTATTTT.

There are many counts of this clonotype. This sequence joins TRBV20-1 and TRBJ2-3; 7 nucleotides line up with TRBD2. Germline assignment: CDR1 DFQATT and CDR2 SNEGSKA (reference sequence). CDR3 length equals 12 residues. The CDR3 bases are TGCAGCGGGCGGGAGCGCACAGATACGCAGTATTTT. Translated, it gives CSGRERTDTQYF.

This clonotype was picked up many times. At one end, the junction sequence differs from germline, possibly due to a read error. The CDR3 reads CASSLSAGLETNF. The CDR3 DNA follows: TGTGCCAGCAGCTTGTCGGCGGGCCTCGAGACAAATTTC. The chain recombines TRBV5-8 with TRBJ2-7; D might be TRBD2 (5 bases). Per the germline V gene, CDR1 is SGHTS and CDR2 is YDEGEE. The CDR3 sequence is 13 residues long.

This clonotype was seen many times. This CDR3 is CASRDVDRGQSEQYF. In DNA form, the CDR3 reads TGTGCCAGCAGGGATGTCGACAGGGGGCAAAGCGAGCAGTACTTC. The chain carries TRBV6-2 or TRBV6-3 and TRBJ2-7; 10 nucleotides align to TRBD1. In germline, CDR1 is MNHEY, CDR2 SVGEGT. CDR3 length equals 15 residues. The junction had 11 bases not matched to a gene; V was cut back by 6 bases and J by 6 bases.